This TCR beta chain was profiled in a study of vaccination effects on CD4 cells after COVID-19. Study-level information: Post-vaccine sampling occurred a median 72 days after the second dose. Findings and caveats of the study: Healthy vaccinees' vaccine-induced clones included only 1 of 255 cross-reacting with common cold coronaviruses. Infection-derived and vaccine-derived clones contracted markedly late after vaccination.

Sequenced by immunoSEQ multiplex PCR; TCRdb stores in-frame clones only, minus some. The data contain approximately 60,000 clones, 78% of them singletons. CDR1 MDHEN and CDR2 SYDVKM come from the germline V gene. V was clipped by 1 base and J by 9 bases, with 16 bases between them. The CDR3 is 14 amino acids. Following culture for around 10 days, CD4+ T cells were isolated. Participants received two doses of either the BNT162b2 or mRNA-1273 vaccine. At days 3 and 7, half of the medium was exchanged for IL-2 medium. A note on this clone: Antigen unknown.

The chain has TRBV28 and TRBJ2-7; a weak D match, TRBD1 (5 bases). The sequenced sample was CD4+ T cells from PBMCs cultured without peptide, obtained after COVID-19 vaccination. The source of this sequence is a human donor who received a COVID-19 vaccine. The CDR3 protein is CASSLSTVLRGQYF. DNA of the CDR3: TGTGCCAGCAGTTTATCGACAGTGCTACGAGGGCAGTACTTC.